Listed below are T cell receptor beta chains from one sample, sequenced in a study of T cells after yellow fever vaccination. Each CDR3 protein gets one entry after TCRdb re-called the 5' RACE reads with MiXCR. Of roughly 30,000 distinct CDR3 sequences listed, over 5.5% are singletons. The sequencing here drew on PBMCs, either bulk or a sorted T-cell subset (CD4+, CD8+, memory, or dextramer-sorted; not recorded which), taken on the day of the yellow fever booster vaccination. The receptors derive from a man aged 25-40 years who received the YFV17D yellow fever vaccine. Each CDR3 is given with its conserved first and last residue. The D gene is left open where the match is weak. Clone size is not always given. Where it is, it says once, few, many or a class for expanded clones.

DNA,CDR3,size,V,D,J
TGTGCCAGCATAGACGTCTCTAACTATGGCTACACCTTC,CASIDVSNYGYTF,many,TRBV6-2/TRBV6-3,NA,TRBJ1-2
TGCAGCGTGCTCAAACTGCGGGACAGGGCATACGAGCAGTACTTC,CSVLKLRDRAYEQYF,many,TRBV29-1,TRBD1,TRBJ2-7
TGCAGCGCCAATCCCCGTGGGGGGGCACAAGCTTTCTTT,CSANPRGGAQAFF,many,TRBV29-1,NA,TRBJ1-1
TGTGCCAGCAGTTACGGAACGGGTGTAAACACCATATATTTT,CASSYGTGVNTIYF,many,TRBV6-5,NA,TRBJ1-3
TGTGCCACCACTAGCGGGAGGCACCTTTACAATGAGCAGTTCTTC,CATTSGRHLYNEQFF,few,TRBV10-3,TRBD2,TRBJ2-1
TGTGCCAGCAGTCCGAATGGGATAACTATCTACGAGCAGTACTTC,CASSPNGITIYEQYF,NA,TRBV12-3/TRBV12-4,NA,TRBJ2-7
TGTGCCAGCAGCCCCGGGACGCTCGGGGGTCCTGAAGCTTTCTTT,CASSPGTLGGPEAFF,medium-sized,TRBV2,NA,TRBJ1-1
TGCAGCGTTGCCCAGACTCCTAGGGGTGGCTACACCTTC,CSVAQTPRGGYTF,NA,TRBV29-1,NA,TRBJ1-2
TGTGCCAGCAGCTTAGTGTTGCGGGAGGGCACAGATACGCAGTATTTT,CASSLVLREGTDTQYF,NA,TRBV7-2,TRBD2,TRBJ2-3
TGCAGCGTTTCGGGGACTAGCGGGGGCACAGATACGCAGTATTTT,CSVSGTSGGTDTQYF,many,TRBV29-1,TRBD2,TRBJ2-3
TGTGCCAGCAGCTTTACTAGCGGCTCCTACGAGCAGTACTTC,CASSFTSGSYEQYF,many,TRBV7-9,TRBD2,TRBJ2-7
TGTGCCAGCAGCTTAGTGGGCGGGAGTGCTTATGAGCAGTTCTTC,CASSLVGGSAYEQFF,many,TRBV7-9,TRBD2,TRBJ2-1
TGTGCCAGCTTCCCCCCCAATCGTAGGAACGAGCAGTACTTC,CASFPPNRRNEQYF,many,TRBV28,NA,TRBJ2-7
TGTGCCACCAGTGATTCGGTCGGAAGAGCTTTCTTT,CATSDSVGRAFF,many,TRBV24-1,NA,TRBJ1-1
TGTGCCAGCAGCTTAGCCGACGGGAGGGAAGGGCAGTACTTC,CASSLADGREGQYF,many,TRBV7-2,TRBD2,TRBJ2-7
TGTGCCAGCAGCCGTTCACCCACGGCCTACGAGCAGTACTTC,CASSRSPTAYEQYF,NA,TRBV7-2,NA,TRBJ2-7
TGTGCCAGCAGTTACGGACAATCCTACAATGAGCAGTTCTTC,CASSYGQSYNEQFF,NA,TRBV6-2/TRBV6-3,NA,TRBJ2-1
TGTGCCAGCAGCGATAAACACCCGGGACACCCCACAGATACGCAGTATTTT,CASSDKHPGHPTDTQYF,NA,TRBV7-6,NA,TRBJ2-3
TGTGCCAGCAGCTTAGGAGCGGACCTTTACGAGCAGTACTTC,CASSLGADLYEQYF,NA,TRBV11-2,NA,TRBJ2-7
TGCAGTGCTTACCTTCGGAGCACAGATACGCAGTATTTT,CSAYLRSTDTQYF,few,TRBV20-1,NA,TRBJ2-3
TGTGCCAGCAGCCTATTCCCTTCAGGGGAAGATACGCAGTATTTT,CASSLFPSGEDTQYF,many,TRBV12-3/TRBV12-4,NA,TRBJ2-3
TGCAGTGCTAGGAAACATTCGGGGGGAGGTAGACAAGAGACCCAGTACTTC,CSARKHSGGGRQETQYF,NA,TRBV20-1,TRBD2,TRBJ2-5
TGTGCCATCAGTGTGATGGACAGCTATGGCTACACCTTC,CAISVMDSYGYTF,many,TRBV10-3,NA,TRBJ1-2
TGTGCCAGCAGCTTAGGATCAGTGGGTGAGCAGTTCTTC,CASSLGSVGEQFF,NA,TRBV13,NA,TRBJ2-1
TGTGCCAGCAGCTTAAAACAGAACACTGAAGCTTTCTTT,CASSLKQNTEAFF,many,TRBV11-2,NA,TRBJ1-1
TGTGCCATCAGTGAGTCCGTGTTGGATGAGCAGTTCTTC,CAISESVLDEQFF,many,TRBV10-3,NA,TRBJ2-1